The 10 T cell receptor beta chains given below trace back to one sample, sequenced in a study of CD8 T cells in Susac syndrome. After extraction with the RNeasy kit, about 0.5 to 1 ug of the RNA was reverse transcribed using random hexamers. TCRdb itself ran the immunoSEQ multiplex PCR reads through MiXCR, one entry per CDR3 protein. This sample has about 200,000 distinct CDR3 sequences, with 85% to 95% found just once. Sequencing input: CD4+ T cells from PBMCs. Receptors originate from a human donor in good health.

The chain's CDR3 is CATKTWGTRPSSSYNEQFF. CDR3 nucleotides: TGTGCCACCAAAACGTGGGGGACTAGGCCCTCGAGCTCCTACAATGAGCAGTTCTTC. V gene TRBV19 combines with J gene TRBJ2-1; 8 bases match TRBD2. Germline V gene sequence: CDR1 LNHDA, CDR2 SQIVND (reference sequence). The CDR3 has 19 amino acids. The V segment lost 10 bases and the J segment 0 bases; nucleotides outside the gene matches: 20.

The rearrangement joins TRBV20-1 to TRBJ2-1, with TRBD2 matching over 9 bases. Trimming took 7 bases from V and 10 from J; bases not matched to a gene: 8. CDR3 length: 12 amino acids. Germline CDR1 is DFQATT and CDR2 is SNEGSKA (reference sequence). CDR3 loop: CSELLAGEEQFF. The DNA for the CDR3 is TGCAGTGAATTATTAGCGGGAGAGGAGCAGTTCTTC.

The chain employs TRBV3-1 and TRBJ2-5, with 11 bases lining up with TRBD1. Per the germline V gene, CDR1 is LGHDT and CDR2 is YNNKEL (reference sequence). The length of the CDR3 is 17 residues. V was clipped by 0 bases and J by 4 bases; unmatched bases: 7. The CDR3 here is CASSQDGRTGGRETQYF. CDR3 DNA sequence: TGTGCCAGCAGCCAAGATGGAAGGACAGGGGGCCGAGAGACCCAGTACTTC.

V usage is TRBV5-6 and J usage is TRBJ2-7, with D possibly being TRBD1 (6 bases). The germline gives CDR1 SGHDT, CDR2 YYEEEE. The CDR3 length is 14 residues. The ends were cut back, 5 bases at V and 3 bases at J, with 15 bases in the middle. This CDR3 is CASSPTGQYYEQYV. In DNA form, the CDR3 reads TGTGCCAGCAGTCCGACCGGACAGTACTACGAGCAGTACGTC.

The chain employs TRBV27 and TRBJ2-2, with 7 bases matching TRBD2. This CDR3 spans 16 amino acids. Germline V gene data show CDR1 as MNHEY and CDR2 as SMNVEV (reference sequence). The junction had 12 bases not matched to a gene; V was cut back by 6 bases and J by 5 bases. Here the CDR3 reads CASRPLKQGGTGELFF. Written as DNA, the CDR3 is TGTGCCAGCAGGCCCCTTAAGCAGGGAGGGACCGGGGAGCTGTTTTTT.

This rearrangement joins TRBV29-1 to TRBJ2-7, with D possibly TRBD1 on 5 matching bases. V was cut by 6 bases and J by 3 bases, with 15 bases left in between. The CDR3 totals 13 residues. Per germline, CDR1 SQVTM and CDR2 ANQGSEA. CDR3 nucleotides: TGCAGCGTCGCTGACAGTTCCTTCTACGAGCAGTACGTC. Protein sequence: CSVADSSFYEQYV.

The chain is built from TRBV7-6 and TRBJ2-7; 9 bases agree with TRBD2. V dropped 4 bases and J dropped 6; count of bases not matched to a gene: 4. Germline CDR1 reads SGHVS; CDR2 reads FNYEAQ. The CDR3 loop spans 13 amino acids. This chain's CDR3 is CASSSIAGAEQYV. CDR3 coding DNA: TGTGCCAGCAGCTCGATAGCGGGAGCCGAGCAGTACGTC.

The rearrangement links TRBV9 to TRBJ2-6; 9 bases line up with TRBD2. The ends lost 4 bases at V and 4 bases at J; junction bases unmatched: 18. CDR1 and CDR2 from the germline V gene are SGDLS and YYNGEE. This CDR3 comprises 20 residues. As DNA, the CDR3 is TGTGCCAGCAGCCAAAGGGGGCGGGAGGGCCTGACCTCCGGGGCCAACGTCCTGACTTTC. Translated: CASSQRGREGLTSGANVLTF.

This CDR3 is CASSPGTSGTAGETQYF. For the CDR3, the DNA is TGTGCCAGCAGCCCCGGAACTAGCGGGACAGCTGGAGAAACCCAGTACTTC. This rearrangement joins TRBV9 to TRBJ2-5, with 10 bases fitting TRBD2. The CDR3 is 17 residues long. Germline V CDR1 and CDR2: SGDLS, YYNGEE. Losses at the gene ends were 4 bases for V and 8 bases for J; bases not matched to a gene: 17.

J is TRBJ2-4 and V is TRBV28; the D gene could be TRBD1 or TRBD2 (5 bases each). CDR3 length: 16 residues. Per germline, CDR1 MDHEN and CDR2 SYDVKM. Trimming cost V 6 bases and J 0 bases, with 15 bases left between them. CDR3 in amino acids: CASRSGPGLAKNIQYF. Written as DNA, the CDR3 is TGTGCCAGCAGATCCGGCCCGGGGCTAGCCAAAAACATTCAGTACTTC.